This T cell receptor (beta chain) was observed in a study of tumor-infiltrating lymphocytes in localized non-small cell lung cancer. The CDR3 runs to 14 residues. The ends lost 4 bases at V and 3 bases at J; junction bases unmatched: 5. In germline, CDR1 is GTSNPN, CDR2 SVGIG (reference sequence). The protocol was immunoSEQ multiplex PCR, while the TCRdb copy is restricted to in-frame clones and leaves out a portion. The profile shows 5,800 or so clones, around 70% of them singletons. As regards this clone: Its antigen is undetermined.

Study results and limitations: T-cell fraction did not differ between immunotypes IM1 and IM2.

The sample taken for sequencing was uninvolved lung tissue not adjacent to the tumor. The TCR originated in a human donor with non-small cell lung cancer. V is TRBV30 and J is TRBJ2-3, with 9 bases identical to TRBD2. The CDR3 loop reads CAWNRGGATDTQYF. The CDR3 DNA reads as TGTGCCTGGAACCGCGGGGGGGCAACAGATACGCAGTATTTT.